This T cell receptor beta chain was profiled in a study of human T cells and chemical hapten exposure. As to time point: patch test 1, 2 weeks after DPC sensitization. Treatment: therapeutic diphenylcyclopropenone sensitization with weekly scalp DPC. This clonotype was counted between two and nine times. The CDR3 loop spans 14 amino acids. Germline V gene sequence: CDR1 SGHTA, CDR2 FQGNSA. The J segment lost 5 bases and the V segment lost 5 bases, leaving 8 bases of the junction unmatched. In the study's own analysis: A per-sample median of roughly 96,000 TCRs was observed, with counts ranging from roughly 23,224 to 700,000. TCRdb reanalysed the RACE reads using MiXCR and keeps one entry per CDR3 protein. The V and J calls come from TCRdb's annotation, not from the publication. The table includes 300,000 to 350,000 distinct CDR3 sequences, under 9% detected once.

The sequencing used whole blood, collected in connection with sensitization to the hapten diphenylcyclopropenone (DPC). This receptor was identified in a woman aged 18-29 years with alopecia areata. Some clones in this sample may be carry-over from other donors' samples. The V gene is TRBV7-2, the J gene TRBJ2-5, with 7 bases matching TRBD2. Written as DNA, the CDR3 is TGTGCCAGCAGCACCCGACTAGCTTTGGAGACCCAGTACTTC. Translation: CASSTRLALETQYF.